This T cell receptor beta chain was obtained from a study of metastatic and nonmetastatic thyroid tumors. Regarding the study as a whole: For both blood and tumor, malignant thyroid tumors reportedly showed significantly higher TCR beta diversity than benign nodules did.

This clone was seen a handful of times. Its antigen is not identified. This may arise from a read error, as a much more abundant clone is one base away. TCRdb reanalyzed the PCR reads via MiXCR. Of some 84,000 clones listed, 8.6% were seen once; the top ten hold 8.8%. The germline V gene encodes CDR1 MNHNS and CDR2 SASEGT. The CDR3 loop spans 15 amino acids. Every patient was untreated before thyroid surgery. The receptor comes from a female donor with papillary thyroid cancer or a benign thyroid nodule (not recorded which). Some clones in this sample may be carry-over from other donors' samples. The rearrangement uses TRBV6-1 and TRBJ2-1; TRBD1 matches at 11 bases. The sample consisted of blood. DNA of the CDR3: TGTGCCAGCAGTACGGGACAGGGGGATTACAATGAGCAGCTCTTC. Translating it yields CASSTGQGDYNEQLF.